A single sample is the source of the 9 T cell receptor beta chains below, sequenced in a study of cytomegalovirus exposure and HLA in healthy donors. Data came from immunoSEQ multiplex PCR; TCRdb stores just in-frame clones and leaves some out. Altogether about 350,000 clones are present, around 87% being singletons, with the ten largest covering about 1.2%. The sequenced sample was PBMCs. The receptor set was obtained from a woman aged 30 to 39 in good health and CMV-seropositive.

On this clone: Other nucleotide sequences from this sample produce the same CDR3. The chain is built from TRBV5-4 and TRBJ1-5; D gene ambiguous. The V end was cut by 1 base, the J end by 1 base, with 3 bases between. Germline V gene sequence: CDR1 SGHNT, CDR2 YYREEE (reference sequence). The CDR3 is made up of 13 amino acids. This CDR3 is CASSLNSNQPQHF. The CDR3 DNA is TGTGCCAGCAGCTTGAACAGCAATCAGCCCCAGCATTTT.

CDR3 protein: CASRITGTSRLDTQYF. The DNA of the CDR3 is TGTGCCAGTAGGATAACCGGGACTAGCCGCTTGGATACGCAGTATTTT. The chain recombines TRBV19 with TRBJ2-3, with 9 positions matching TRBD2. V lost 6 bases to trimming and J lost 6 bases; unmatched junction nucleotides: 13. This CDR3 contains 16 residues. Germline CDR1 and CDR2: LNHDA and SQIVND (reference sequence). The variable domain in full, completed from reference TRBV19 and TRBJ2-3, reads DGGITQSPKYLFRKEGQNVTLSCEQNLNHDAMYWYRQDPGQGLRLIYYSQIVNDFQKGDIAEGYSVSREKKESFPLTVTSAQKNPTAFYLCASRITGTSRLDTQYFGPGTRLTVL.

The chain recombines TRBV28 with TRBJ1-5; tentatively, D is TRBD1 (5 bases). V lost 5 bases to trimming and J lost 9 bases, with 14 bases between them. The CDR3 covers 13 residues. In germline, CDR1 is MDHEN, CDR2 SYDVKM. DNA of the CDR3: TGTGCCAGCAGTGTCGGGGGAAGTCTGCCCCAGCATTTT. Encoded protein: CASSVGGSLPQHF.

V is TRBV15 and J is TRBJ1-1, with D maybe TRBD1 (6 bases). V lost 2 bases to trimming and J lost 2 bases, with 12 bases between them. There are 15 residues in the CDR3. CDR1 is LNHNV, CDR2 YYDKDF, per germline (reference sequence). The chain's CDR3 is CATSRKTGLNTEAFF. CDR3 nucleotide sequence: TGTGCCACCAGCAGAAAAACAGGGTTAAACACTGAAGCTTTCTTT.

The J gene is TRBJ1-2, the V gene TRBV5-1; D is uncertain. The CDR3 has 16 amino acids. Trimming cost V 0 bases and J 4 bases, with 16 bases left between them. Germline CDR1 is SGHRS and CDR2 is YFSETQ. Here the CDR3 reads CASSLGGRQTSYGYTF. For the CDR3, the DNA is TGCGCCAGCAGCTTGGGCGGCAGGCAAACGAGCTATGGCTACACCTTC.

J is TRBJ1-1 and V is TRBV5-6; D call uncertain. The CDR3 loop spans 13 amino acids. V was shortened by 0 bases and J by 1 base, with 4 bases between the two germline ends. Germline V gives CDR1 SGHDT, CDR2 YYEEEE. The CDR3 region has the DNA TGTGCCAGCAGCTTGGCTGAGAACACTGAAGCTTTCTTT. This encodes CASSLAENTEAFF.

The DNA for the CDR3 is TGTGCCACCAGCCTCGGACAGGGGAACACTGAAGCTTTCTTT. Its translation is CATSLGQGNTEAFF. The J gene is TRBJ1-1, the V gene TRBV15; 8 positions agree with TRBD1. Germline CDR1 is LNHNV and CDR2 is YYDKDF (reference sequence). This CDR3 has 14 amino acids. V lost 5 bases and J lost 1; bases outside the gene matches: 3.

The genes are TRBV5-1 and TRBJ2-7, with unresolved D. The CDR3 runs 11 residues. Trimming removed 0 bases from V and 7 bases from J, with 5 bases in between. The V gene's germline CDR1 is SGHRS and CDR2 YFSETQ. The CDR3 nucleotides read TGCGCCAGCAGCTTGGAGACGGAGCAGTACTTC. Its protein product is CASSLETEQYF.

J is TRBJ1-2 and V is TRBV9, with D tentatively TRBD1 (6 bases). V shed 4 bases and J shed 4 bases, with 11 bases lying between them. CDR1 and CDR2 from the germline V gene are SGDLS and YYNGEE. This CDR3 is 13 amino acids long. This CDR3 reads CASSPSDSYGYTF. CDR3 in DNA: TGTGCCAGCAGCCCTTCGGACAGCTATGGCTACACCTTC.